A selection of T cell receptor beta chains follows, all from one sample in a study of neurological immune-mediated disorders. TCRdb reanalysed the 5' RACE reads using MiXCR and keeps one entry per CDR3 protein. This sample has around 60,000 distinct CDR3 sequences, with about 3.2% found just once. Sequencing was performed on PBMCs. These receptors were collected from a woman aged 60-75 years with multiple sclerosis. CDR3s include the opening cysteine and the closing phenylalanine or tryptophan. The order of the fields is V gene, D gene, clone size, J gene, CDR3 protein, CDR3 DNA. A D gene is named only where the DNA matches it firmly. Expanded clones get a size class; other rows say once, few or many, or leave the size out.

v_gene: TRBV11-2
d_gene: .
abundance: many
j_gene: TRBJ2-3
CDR3aa: CASSSHPGADTQYF
CDR3nt: TGTGCCAGCAGCTCCCACCCGGGCGCGGATACGCAGTATTTT

v_gene: TRBV7-3
d_gene: .
abundance: many
j_gene: TRBJ2-1
CDR3aa: CASSLSLVGEQFF
CDR3nt: TGTGCCAGCAGCCTCTCTCTAGTGGGTGAGCAGTTCTTC

v_gene: TRBV20-1
d_gene: .
abundance: many
j_gene: TRBJ2-5
CDR3aa: CSASMGLVEETQYF
CDR3nt: TGCAGTGCTAGTATGGGGCTAGTCGAAGAGACCCAGTACTTC

v_gene: TRBV27
d_gene: TRBD1
abundance: many
j_gene: TRBJ1-2
CDR3aa: CASSPGQGYYYGYTF
CDR3nt: TGTGCCAGCAGTCCGGGACAGGGTTACTACTATGGCTACACCTTC

v_gene: TRBV20-1
d_gene: .
abundance: many
j_gene: TRBJ2-3
CDR3aa: CSASGRGAYTDTQYF
CDR3nt: TGCAGTGCCAGCGGTCGCGGGGCCTACACAGATACGCAGTATTTT

v_gene: TRBV6-5
d_gene: TRBD1
abundance: many
j_gene: TRBJ1-1
CDR3aa: CASSGRGQANTEAFF
CDR3nt: TGTGCCAGCTCCGGGCGGGGACAGGCGAACACTGAAGCTTTCTTT

v_gene: TRBV20-1
d_gene: .
abundance: many
j_gene: TRBJ2-5
CDR3aa: CRGERGTQETQYF
CDR3nt: TGCAGGGGGGAAAGGGGGACTCAAGAGACCCAGTACTTC

v_gene: TRBV5-8
d_gene: .
abundance: .
j_gene: TRBJ2-5
CDR3aa: CASSHVGRKYQETQYF
CDR3nt: TGTGCCAGCAGCCACGTGGGACGGAAGTACCAAGAGACCCAGTACTTC

v_gene: TRBV5-1
d_gene: .
abundance: many
j_gene: TRBJ2-5
CDR3aa: CASSRRGVGQETQYF
CDR3nt: TGCGCCAGCAGCAGGCGGGGCGTGGGACAAGAGACCCAGTACTTC

v_gene: TRBV6-6
d_gene: .
abundance: many
j_gene: TRBJ2-2
CDR3aa: CASSSADPGELFF
CDR3nt: TGTGCCAGCAGCTCCGCTGATCCCGGGGAGCTGTTTTTT

v_gene: TRBV11-2
d_gene: .
abundance: many
j_gene: TRBJ1-1
CDR3aa: CASSPTVNTEAFF
CDR3nt: TGTGCCAGCAGCCCGACAGTGAACACTGAAGCTTTCTTT

v_gene: TRBV7-8
d_gene: TRBD2
abundance: many
j_gene: TRBJ2-7
CDR3aa: CASSRGRPAGGRYEQYF
CDR3nt: TGTGCCAGCAGCCGAGGCCGTCCAGCGGGAGGTCGCTACGAGCAGTACTTC

v_gene: TRBV12-3/TRBV12-4
d_gene: .
abundance: many
j_gene: TRBJ1-2
CDR3aa: CASSARDFSYYGYTF
CDR3nt: TGTGCCAGCAGCGCCCGGGACTTCTCCTACTATGGCTACACCTTC

v_gene: TRBV25-1
d_gene: TRBD1
abundance: many
j_gene: TRBJ2-7
CDR3aa: CASSVETGAYEQYF
CDR3nt: TGTGCCAGCAGTGTAGAGACAGGGGCCTACGAGCAGTACTTC

v_gene: TRBV4-2
d_gene: TRBD2
abundance: many
j_gene: TRBJ2-3
CDR3aa: CASSQRGLGEFTSTDTQYF
CDR3nt: TGTGCCAGCAGCCAACGGGGACTAGGGGAATTTACAAGCACAGATACGCAGTATTTT

v_gene: TRBV20-1
d_gene: TRBD2
abundance: many
j_gene: TRBJ2-1
CDR3aa: CSANKLAGQDNEQFF
CDR3nt: TGCAGTGCTAATAAACTAGCGGGACAAGACAATGAGCAGTTCTTC

v_gene: TRBV20-1
d_gene: TRBD1
abundance: many
j_gene: TRBJ1-6
CDR3aa: CSAREPGQGTSPLHF
CDR3nt: TGCAGTGCTAGAGAACCGGGACAGGGGACTTCACCCCTCCACTTT

v_gene: TRBV28
d_gene: .
abundance: many
j_gene: TRBJ2-7
CDR3aa: CASRNRGGQNSYEQYF
CDR3nt: TGTGCCAGCAGAAATAGGGGGGGACAAAACTCCTACGAGCAGTACTTC

v_gene: TRBV2
d_gene: .
abundance: .
j_gene: TRBJ1-2
CDR3aa: CASSYRSYGYTF
CDR3nt: TGTGCCAGCAGTTATAGATCGTATGGCTACACCTTC

v_gene: TRBV7-2
d_gene: TRBD2
abundance: many
j_gene: TRBJ2-5
CDR3aa: CASSLARLAGVSETQYF
CDR3nt: TGTGCCAGCAGCTTAGCGCGACTAGCGGGAGTTTCGGAGACCCAGTACTTC

v_gene: TRBV20-1
d_gene: TRBD2
abundance: many
j_gene: TRBJ2-3
CDR3aa: CSGTRVTADTQYF
CDR3nt: TGCAGTGGGACTAGGGTTACGGCGGATACGCAGTATTTT

v_gene: TRBV5-6
d_gene: TRBD2
abundance: many
j_gene: TRBJ2-5
CDR3aa: CASSPGGRGETQYF
CDR3nt: TGTGCCAGCAGCCCGGGGGGTCGGGGGGAGACCCAGTACTTC

v_gene: TRBV6-5
d_gene: .
abundance: many
j_gene: TRBJ2-5
CDR3aa: CASSQIGTRETQYF
CDR3nt: TGTGCCAGCAGCCAAATCGGGACTCGAGAGACCCAGTACTTC

v_gene: TRBV20-1
d_gene: .
abundance: many
j_gene: TRBJ1-3
CDR3aa: CSARDLQIYSGNTIYF
CDR3nt: TGCAGTGCTAGAGATCTCCAGATATACTCTGGAAACACCATATATTTT

v_gene: TRBV4-3
d_gene: TRBD1
abundance: few
j_gene: TRBJ1-6
CDR3aa: CASSWRQGSGDSPLHF
CDR3nt: TGCGCCAGCAGCTGGAGACAGGGCTCGGGTGATTCACCCCTCCACTTT

v_gene: TRBV20-1
d_gene: TRBD2
abundance: many
j_gene: TRBJ2-3
CDR3aa: CSARDRLAGAGTQYF
CDR3nt: TGCAGTGCTAGAGATCGACTAGCGGGAGCGGGTACGCAGTATTTT

v_gene: TRBV12-3/TRBV12-4
d_gene: TRBD1
abundance: many
j_gene: TRBJ2-7
CDR3aa: CASSLGQGGYEQYF
CDR3nt: TGTGCCAGCAGCCTGGGACAGGGGGGGTACGAGCAGTACTTC

v_gene: TRBV5-1
d_gene: .
abundance: many
j_gene: TRBJ2-1
CDR3aa: CASSLERENEQFF
CDR3nt: TGCGCCAGCAGCTTGGAAAGAGAAAATGAGCAGTTCTTC

v_gene: TRBV5-1
d_gene: TRBD1
abundance: many
j_gene: TRBJ1-2
CDR3aa: CASSERGTGGFGYTF
CDR3nt: TGCGCCAGCAGCGAAAGAGGGACAGGGGGCTTTGGCTACACCTTC

v_gene: TRBV5-1
d_gene: .
abundance: many
j_gene: TRBJ2-7
CDR3aa: CASSLDHVSYEQYF
CDR3nt: TGCGCCAGCAGCTTGGATCACGTCTCCTACGAGCAGTACTTC

v_gene: TRBV27
d_gene: TRBD2
abundance: many
j_gene: TRBJ2-7
CDR3aa: CASSLSGGSSYEQYF
CDR3nt: TGTGCCAGCAGTTTAAGCGGGGGTTCATCCTACGAGCAGTACTTC

v_gene: TRBV4-2
d_gene: TRBD1
abundance: many
j_gene: TRBJ2-3
CDR3aa: CASSQDRVGPDTQYF
CDR3nt: TGTGCCAGCAGCCAGGACAGGGTTGGGCCAGATACGCAGTATTTT

v_gene: TRBV20-1
d_gene: TRBD2
abundance: many
j_gene: TRBJ2-1
CDR3aa: CSVGGLAGSYNEQFF
CDR3nt: TGCAGTGTCGGGGGGCTAGCGGGCTCCTACAATGAGCAGTTCTTC

v_gene: TRBV5-1
d_gene: TRBD1
abundance: many
j_gene: TRBJ1-1
CDR3aa: CASSLEGRGANTEAFF
CDR3nt: TGCGCCAGCAGCTTGGAAGGCAGGGGGGCGAACACTGAAGCTTTCTTT

v_gene: TRBV6-5
d_gene: .
abundance: many
j_gene: TRBJ2-1
CDR3aa: CASSYSSPRLDEQFF
CDR3nt: TGTGCCAGCAGTTACAGTTCCCCTCGACTCGATGAGCAGTTCTTC

v_gene: TRBV20-1
d_gene: .
abundance: many
j_gene: TRBJ2-7
CDR3aa: CSAPWAGAFEQYF
CDR3nt: TGCAGTGCTCCTTGGGCGGGGGCCTTCGAGCAGTACTTC

v_gene: TRBV7-9
d_gene: .
abundance: many
j_gene: TRBJ1-4
CDR3aa: CASSLGLNEKLFF
CDR3nt: TGTGCCAGCAGCTTAGGGTTAAATGAAAAACTGTTTTTT

v_gene: TRBV7-9
d_gene: .
abundance: many
j_gene: TRBJ2-5
CDR3aa: CASSLEPGATQYF
CDR3nt: TGTGCCAGCAGCTTAGAACCTGGTGCGACCCAGTACTTC

v_gene: TRBV2
d_gene: TRBD1
abundance: few
j_gene: TRBJ1-3
CDR3aa: CASSGDRLDGNTIYF
CDR3nt: TGTGCCAGCAGTGGGGACAGGCTAGATGGAAACACCATATATTTT

v_gene: TRBV18
d_gene: .
abundance: many
j_gene: TRBJ2-5
CDR3aa: CASSPLGLQETQYF
CDR3nt: TGTGCCAGCTCACCACTGGGGCTCCAAGAGACCCAGTACTTC

v_gene: TRBV6-6
d_gene: TRBD2
abundance: many
j_gene: TRBJ2-5
CDR3aa: CATLAGSQETQYF
CDR3nt: TGTGCCACCCTAGCGGGGAGCCAAGAGACCCAGTACTTC

v_gene: TRBV5-1
d_gene: TRBD1
abundance: many
j_gene: TRBJ2-1
CDR3aa: CASSVTGLDNEQFF
CDR3nt: TGCGCCAGCAGCGTGACAGGGCTCGACAATGAGCAGTTCTTC

v_gene: TRBV5-1
d_gene: TRBD2
abundance: many
j_gene: TRBJ2-3
CDR3aa: CASSLVGGGKTDTQYF
CDR3nt: TGCGCCAGCAGCTTGGTTGGGGGAGGGAAGACAGATACGCAGTATTTT

v_gene: TRBV23-1
d_gene: .
abundance: many
j_gene: TRBJ1-6
CDR3aa: CASSPGTGGRDNNSPLHF
CDR3nt: TGCGCCAGCAGTCCTGGGACCGGGGGGCGGGATAATAATTCACCCCTCCACTTT

v_gene: TRBV5-5
d_gene: .
abundance: many
j_gene: TRBJ1-2
CDR3aa: CASSLSTGQANYGYTF
CDR3nt: TGTGCCAGCAGCTTGTCAACTGGCCAAGCTAACTATGGCTACACCTTC

v_gene: TRBV10-3
d_gene: .
abundance: many
j_gene: TRBJ2-5
CDR3aa: CAISPGEGPLQETQYF
CDR3nt: TGTGCCATCAGTCCAGGGGAGGGCCCCCTTCAAGAGACCCAGTACTTC

v_gene: TRBV7-9
d_gene: .
abundance: many
j_gene: TRBJ2-7
CDR3aa: CASSLSRDFSYEQYF
CDR3nt: TGTGCCAGCAGCTTATCTCGGGACTTCTCCTACGAGCAGTACTTC

v_gene: TRBV6-1
d_gene: .
abundance: many
j_gene: TRBJ1-5
CDR3aa: CASSDFGVGNQPQHF
CDR3nt: TGTGCCAGCAGTGACTTTGGGGTAGGGAATCAGCCCCAGCATTTT

v_gene: TRBV6-1
d_gene: .
abundance: many
j_gene: TRBJ2-2
CDR3aa: CASSEAEGNTGELFF
CDR3nt: TGTGCCAGCAGTGAAGCGGAAGGGAACACCGGGGAGCTGTTTTTT

v_gene: TRBV4-3
d_gene: TRBD2
abundance: many
j_gene: TRBJ2-5
CDR3aa: CASSQDTSGGETQYF
CDR3nt: TGCGCCAGCAGCCAAGATACCAGCGGGGGAGAGACCCAGTACTTC

v_gene: TRBV12-3/TRBV12-4
d_gene: .
abundance: many
j_gene: TRBJ2-1
CDR3aa: CASSFSGPDEQFF
CDR3nt: TGTGCCAGCAGTTTTTCAGGGCCCGATGAGCAGTTCTTC

v_gene: TRBV7-2
d_gene: .
abundance: many
j_gene: TRBJ2-7
CDR3aa: CASSLNSGEQYF
CDR3nt: TGTGCCAGCAGCCTCAATTCGGGGGAGCAGTACTTC

v_gene: TRBV5-1
d_gene: .
abundance: many
j_gene: TRBJ2-5
CDR3aa: CASSWGPGERETQYF
CDR3nt: TGCGCCAGCAGCTGGGGCCCCGGGGAGCGAGAGACCCAGTACTTC

v_gene: TRBV7-2
d_gene: .
abundance: many
j_gene: TRBJ1-1
CDR3aa: CASSQRGQMNTEAFF
CDR3nt: TGTGCCAGCAGCCAAAGAGGACAAATGAACACTGAAGCTTTCTTT

v_gene: TRBV2
d_gene: TRBD2
abundance: many
j_gene: TRBJ2-5
CDR3aa: CASSKRESETQYF
CDR3nt: TGTGCCAGCAGTAAGCGGGAGTCCGAGACCCAGTACTTC

v_gene: TRBV18
d_gene: .
abundance: .
j_gene: TRBJ1-1
CDR3aa: CASSPRVNTEAFF
CDR3nt: TGTGCCAGCTCTCCCAGGGTGAACACTGAAGCTTTCTTT

v_gene: TRBV7-2
d_gene: .
abundance: many
j_gene: TRBJ2-1
CDR3aa: CASSLAGATNNEQFF
CDR3nt: TGTGCCAGCAGCTTAGCGGGGGCCACTAACAATGAGCAGTTCTTC

v_gene: TRBV6-1
d_gene: .
abundance: many
j_gene: TRBJ1-1
CDR3aa: CASSAGVHDTEAFF
CDR3nt: TGTGCCAGCAGCGCGGGGGTTCATGACACTGAAGCTTTCTTT